The 21 T cell receptor beta chains below come from one sample, sequenced in a study of T cell responses to AZD1222 COVID-19 vaccine. Generated by immunoSEQ multiplex PCR, the TCRdb table keeps only in-frame clones and is missing some. The sample shows 200,000 or so clones, around 92% of them seen only once. The sequenced sample was peripheral blood, obtained on day 0 of AZD1222 vaccination. The origin of the receptors is an adult in good health.

This sequence joins TRBV10-3 and TRBJ1-3; TRBD1 matches 8 bases. Losses at the gene ends were 3 bases for V and 7 bases for J; bases not matched to a gene: 2. Germline assignment: CDR1 ENHRY and CDR2 SYGVKD. The CDR3 runs 13 residues. The CDR3 DNA is TGTGCCATCAGTGACAGGGGGCTCAACACCATATATTTT. This codes for CAISDRGLNTIYF.

The chain employs TRBV7-8 and TRBJ1-4; TRBD1 aligns across 8 bases. This CDR3 has 15 amino acids. V dropped 3 bases and J dropped 7; count of bases not matched to a gene: 7. Looked up from germline, CDR1 is SGHVS and CDR2 is FQNEAQ. CDR3: CASSFRTGSSEKLFF. DNA of the CDR3: TGTGCCAGCAGCTTCCGGACAGGGAGTAGTGAAAAACTGTTTTTT.

The chain carries TRBV6-2 or TRBV6-3 and TRBJ2-7; tentative D call: TRBD2 (6 bases). CDR1 and CDR2 (germline): MNHEY, SVGEGT. The CDR3 contains 13 residues. Trimming took off 6 bases at V and 3 bases at J, with 12 bases between the two ends. DNA for the CDR3: TGTGCCAGCAGCCGCGGAGGGCTCTACGAGCAGTACTTC. Residues: CASSRGGLYEQYF.

The chain links TRBV30 to TRBJ1-4, with unresolved D. The CDR3 is made up of 12 amino acids. From germline, CDR1 is GTSNPN and CDR2 SVGIG (reference sequence). The V end lost 5 bases, the J end lost 5 bases, and 9 bases lay between the germline ends. CDR3 nucleotide sequence: TGTGCCTGGCAGCAGCTGAATGAAAAACTGTTTTTT. This sequence encodes CAWQQLNEKLFF.

The chain is built from TRBV10-3 and TRBJ1-2; a weak D match, TRBD1 (5 bases). V lost 2 bases, J lost 1 base, and 17 bases lay in between. In germline, CDR1 is ENHRY, CDR2 SYGVKD. CDR3 size: 17 residues. This CDR3 is CAISEGGTVAINYGYTF. CDR3 DNA: TGTGCCATCAGTGAGGGGGGGACGGTCGCTATTAACTATGGCTACACCTTC.

This clone was observed once. The chain links TRBV28 to TRBJ1-2; the match to TRBD1 covers 8 bases. This CDR3 is built from 13 residues. The germline V gene has CDR1 MDHEN and CDR2 SYDVKM. V lost 4 bases to trimming and J lost 4 bases; unmatched junction nucleotides: 2. CDR3 nucleotide sequence: TGTGCCAGCAGTTCCGGACAGGGCTATGGCTACACCTTC. Translation gives CASSSGQGYGYTF.

The chain couples TRBV7-3 to TRBJ2-1; TRBD1 matches 9 bases. The CDR3 is made up of 20 amino acids. Germline V gene sequence: CDR1 SGHTA, CDR2 FQGTGA. J was trimmed by 2 bases and V by 4 bases; bases with no gene match: 18. The DNA for the CDR3 is TGTGCCAGCAGCTCCGAATATTGGGACCGGGACAGGGAACCCTACAATGAGCAGTTCTTC. This translates into CASSSEYWDRDREPYNEQFF.

This chain uses TRBV3-1 (or the pseudogene TRBV3-2) with TRBJ1-3; the D gene is possibly TRBD1 (6 bases). Trimming removed 1 base from V and 1 base from J, with 11 bases in between. Germline loops: CDR1 LGHDT, CDR2 YNNKEL (reference sequence). The CDR3 contains 16 residues. CDR3 in amino acids: CASSQVLQGSGNTIYF. CDR3 bases: TGTGCCAGCAGCCAAGTCCTGCAGGGGTCTGGAAACACCATATATTTT.

V gene TRBV5-6 combines with J gene TRBJ1-1; 7 bases match TRBD1. Germline CDR1 reads SGHDT; CDR2 reads YYEEEE. V lost 4 bases, J lost 0 bases, and 6 bases stayed unmatched. This CDR3 spans 15 amino acids. CDR3 region: CASSQTGTVNTEAFF. The CDR3 coding sequence is TGTGCCAGCAGCCAGACCGGGACAGTGAACACTGAAGCTTTCTTT. The full variable domain, in which reference TRBV5-6 and TRBJ1-1 provide the parts outside the CDR3, is DAGVTQSPTHLIKTRGQQVTLRCSPKSGHDTVSWYQQALGQGPQFIFQYYEEEERQRGNFPDRFSGHQFPNYSSELNVNALLLGDSALYLCASSQTGTVNTEAFFGQGTRLTVV.

The chain links TRBV3-1 (or the pseudogene TRBV3-2) to TRBJ1-1; TRBD1 might be the D (5 bases). The ends were cut back, 3 bases at V and 8 bases at J, with 10 bases in the middle. There are 12 residues in the CDR3. Germline CDR1 LGHDT, CDR2 YNNKEL (reference sequence). The CDR3 protein is CASSQPGSEAFF. For the CDR3, the DNA is TGTGCCAGCAGCCAGCCAGGGTCAGAAGCTTTCTTT.

DNA of the CDR3: TGTGCCATCGCGAAGCAGCCCTACGAGCAGTACGTC. Residues: CAIAKQPYEQYV. The V and J genes are TRBV10-3 and TRBJ2-7; no definite D call. Trimming took off 8 bases at V and 2 bases at J, with 10 bases between the two ends. CDR3 size: 12 residues. Germline V gives CDR1 ENHRY, CDR2 SYGVKD.

The chain is built from TRBV3-1 (or the pseudogene TRBV3-2) and TRBJ1-2, with D tentatively TRBD1 (6 bases). Per germline, CDR1 LGHDT and CDR2 YNNKEL (reference sequence). CDR3 length equals 17 residues. V lost 4 bases, J lost 4 bases, and 22 bases lay in between. The CDR3 nucleotides are TGTGCCAGCAGCCCTGTGATGAGGGGGGGTTTATCCTATGGCTACACCTTC. Amino acids: CASSPVMRGGLSYGYTF.

The chain combines TRBV30 with TRBJ1-2; D call uncertain. The germline V and J ends were trimmed by 0 bases and 4 bases, with 12 bases remaining between them. The CDR3 runs 14 residues. Germline V gene lookup returns CDR1 GTSNPN and CDR2 SVGIG (reference sequence). The CDR3 DNA follows: TGTGCCTGGAGTGTTCGGGGTAGTACCTATGGCTACACCTTC. This gives the protein CAWSVRGSTYGYTF.

This clone was seen only once. The chain combines TRBV4-2 with TRBJ2-2, with 8 bases that match TRBD2. This CDR3 is 17 amino acids long. The germline V gene has CDR1 LGHNA and CDR2 YNFKEQ. Trimming at V came to 0 bases and at J to 5 bases, leaving 8 bases not matched to a gene. In DNA, the CDR3 is TGTGCCAGCAGCCAAGAGCAGGCGCGGGGGGTAACCGGGGAGCTGTTTTTT. Translated, it gives CASSQEQARGVTGELFF.

The chain couples TRBV28 to TRBJ1-6; TRBD1 aligns across 7 bases. The CDR3 totals 16 residues. The V gene's germline CDR1 is MDHEN and CDR2 SYDVKM. J lost 6 bases, V lost 3 bases, and 8 bases had no gene match. This chain's CDR3 is CASSLWQGVGNSPLHF. The CDR3 bases are TGTGCCAGCAGTTTGTGGCAGGGGGTAGGTAATTCACCCCTCCACTTT.

This rearrangement joins TRBV7-2 to TRBJ1-2; D not certain. The ends were cut back, 3 bases at V and 8 bases at J, with 13 bases in the middle. The CDR3 covers 13 residues. In germline, CDR1 is SGHTA, CDR2 FQGNSA. The CDR3, as DNA: TGTGCCAGCAGCTTTGGCTTTGCTGCGGGCTACACCTTC. Amino acids: CASSFGFAAGYTF.

The genes are TRBV5-8 and TRBJ2-1, with D possibly TRBD2 on 6 matching bases. Germline V gives CDR1 SGHTS, CDR2 YDEGEE. The germline V and J ends were trimmed by 2 bases and 11 bases, with 17 bases remaining between them. This CDR3 has 14 residues. The CDR3 protein is CASSFPSSDPKQFF. CDR3 bases: TGTGCCAGCAGCTTCCCCTCTAGCGACCCCAAGCAGTTCTTC.

J is TRBJ1-1 and V is TRBV6-5; D is perhaps TRBD1 (5 bases). The CDR3 is made up of 16 amino acids. The germline V and J ends were trimmed by 4 bases and 6 bases, with 21 bases remaining between them. Germline V gene sequence: CDR1 MNHEY, CDR2 SVGAGI. The CDR3 DNA reads as TGTGCCAGCAGTTCCGGGGCACTCACCGTTTGGGCTGAAGCTTTCTTT. Amino acids: CASSSGALTVWAEAFF.

The rearrangement uses TRBV7-9 and TRBJ1-2; D is unresolved. The CDR3 loop spans 15 amino acids. The germline V and J ends were trimmed by 1 base and 0 bases, with 9 bases remaining between them. From germline, CDR1 is SEHNR and CDR2 FQNEAQ (reference sequence). CDR3 loop: CASSLGAGANYGYTF. CDR3 DNA: TGTGCCAGCAGCTTAGGGGCAGGAGCTAACTATGGCTACACCTTC.

The chain joins TRBV15 to TRBJ1-1, with D possibly TRBD1 on 5 matching bases. The CDR3 loop spans 15 amino acids. V shed 4 bases and J shed 10 bases, with 22 bases lying between them. Germline-derived CDR1 and CDR2 are LNHNV and YYDKDF (reference sequence). CDR3 coding DNA: TGTGCCACCAGCAAAACAAAGACAGACCCGCAGGGAGCTTTCTTT. It encodes CATSKTKTDPQGAFF.

This chain connects TRBV7-9 to TRBJ2-5; D might be TRBD2 (5 bases). The CDR3 is 15 residues long. Trimming left V 1 base short and J 5 bases short, with 14 bases between. CDR1 and CDR2 from the germline V gene are SEHNR and FQNEAQ (reference sequence). The CDR3 coding sequence is TGTGCCAGCAGCTTAGAAGGACGGGGATCGGAGACCCAGTACTTC. Translation: CASSLEGRGSETQYF.